Following are 3 T cell receptor beta chains from one sample sequenced in a study of cytomegalovirus exposure and HLA in healthy donors. With 60 Vbeta and 13 Jbeta primers, the PCR was carried out. Assay used: immunoSEQ multiplex PCR; TCRdb lists only in-frame clones, some missing. Found here are about 140,000 clones, about 80% of them singletons; the top ten hold less than 2%. The specimen sequenced was PBMCs. The receptor set was obtained from a man aged 35-49 years in good health and CMV-seronegative.

This clone was counted between two and nine times. The chain employs TRBV6-1 and TRBJ1-5, with 9 bases identical to TRBD1. V shed 2 bases and J 5 bases; nucleotides not matched to a gene: 4. Germline values: CDR1 MNHNS, CDR2 SASEGT. The CDR3 covers 15 residues. As DNA, the CDR3 is TGTGCCAGCAGTGAATCCGGGACAGGGTATCAGCCCCAGCATTTT. Translated, it gives CASSESGTGYQPQHF.

The rearrangement uses TRBV13 and TRBJ1-1; no definite D call. Deletions cut 0 bases from V and 1 base from J, with 3 bases between. In germline, CDR1 is PRHDT, CDR2 FYEKMQ (reference sequence). CDR3 length: 13 residues. The CDR3: CASSLGANTEAFF. The CDR3, as DNA: TGTGCCAGCAGCTTAGGAGCGAACACTGAAGCTTTCTTT.

The chain is built from TRBV29-1 and TRBJ2-3; unclear D gene. There are 13 residues in the CDR3. Germline CDR1 SQVTM, CDR2 ANQGSEA. Trimming cost V 3 bases and J 1 base, with 8 bases left between them. The CDR3 region is CSVDPEGTDTQYF. The CDR3 DNA sequence: TGCAGCGTTGACCCAGAGGGCACAGATACGCAGTATTTT.